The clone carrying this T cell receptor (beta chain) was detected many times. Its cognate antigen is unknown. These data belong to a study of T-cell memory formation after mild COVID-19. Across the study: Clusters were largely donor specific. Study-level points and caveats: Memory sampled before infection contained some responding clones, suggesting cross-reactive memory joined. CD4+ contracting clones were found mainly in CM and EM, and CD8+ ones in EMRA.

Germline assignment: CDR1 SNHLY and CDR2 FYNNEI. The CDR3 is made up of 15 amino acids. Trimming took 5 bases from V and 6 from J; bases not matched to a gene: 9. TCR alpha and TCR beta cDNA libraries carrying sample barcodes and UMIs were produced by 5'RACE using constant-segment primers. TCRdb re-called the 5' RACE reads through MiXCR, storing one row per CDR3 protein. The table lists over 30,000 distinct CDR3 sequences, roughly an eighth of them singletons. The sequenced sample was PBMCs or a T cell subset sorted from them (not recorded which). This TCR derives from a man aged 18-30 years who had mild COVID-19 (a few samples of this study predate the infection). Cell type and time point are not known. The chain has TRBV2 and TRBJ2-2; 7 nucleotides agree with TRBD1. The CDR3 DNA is TGTGCCAGCAGTCCGTCCCCAGGGGGTGCCGGGGAGCTGTTTTTT. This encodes CASSPSPGGAGELFF.